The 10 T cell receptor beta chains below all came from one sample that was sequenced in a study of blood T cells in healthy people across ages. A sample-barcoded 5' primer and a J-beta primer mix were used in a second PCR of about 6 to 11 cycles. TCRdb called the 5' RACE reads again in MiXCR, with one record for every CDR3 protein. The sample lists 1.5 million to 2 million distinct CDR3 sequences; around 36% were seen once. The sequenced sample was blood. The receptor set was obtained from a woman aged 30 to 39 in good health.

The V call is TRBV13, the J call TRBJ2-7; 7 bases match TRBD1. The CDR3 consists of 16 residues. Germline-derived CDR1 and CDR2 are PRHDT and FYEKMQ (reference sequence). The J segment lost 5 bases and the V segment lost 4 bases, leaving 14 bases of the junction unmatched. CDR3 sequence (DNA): TGTGCCAGCAGCTCAACCCCCCTGACAGGGTTAAACGAGCAGTACTTC. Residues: CASSSTPLTGLNEQYF.

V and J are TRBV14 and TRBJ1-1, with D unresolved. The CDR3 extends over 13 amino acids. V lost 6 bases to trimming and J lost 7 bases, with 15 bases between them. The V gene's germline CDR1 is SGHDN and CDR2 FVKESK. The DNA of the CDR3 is TGTGCCAGCAGGGGGAACCGGGAGGGTGAAGCTTTCTTT. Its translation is CASRGNREGEAFF.

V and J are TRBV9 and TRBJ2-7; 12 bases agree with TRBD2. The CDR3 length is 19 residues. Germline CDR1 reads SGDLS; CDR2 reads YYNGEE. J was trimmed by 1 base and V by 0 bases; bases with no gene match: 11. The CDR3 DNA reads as TGTGCCAGCAGCGTAGGGCCTAGCGGGGGGGTTGGTTTGTCCTACGAGCAGTACTTC. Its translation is CASSVGPSGGVGLSYEQYF.

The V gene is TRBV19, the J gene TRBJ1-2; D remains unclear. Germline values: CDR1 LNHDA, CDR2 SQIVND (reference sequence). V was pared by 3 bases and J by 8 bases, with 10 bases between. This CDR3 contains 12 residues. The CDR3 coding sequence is TGTGCCAGTAGTATCTCAACGTCCGGCTACACCTTC. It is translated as CASSISTSGYTF. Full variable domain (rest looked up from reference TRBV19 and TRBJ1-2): DGGITQSPKYLFRKEGQNVTLSCEQNLNHDAMYWYRQDPGQGLRLIYYSQIVNDFQKGDIAEGYSVSREKKESFPLTVTSAQKNPTAFYLCASSISTSGYTFGSGTRLTVV.

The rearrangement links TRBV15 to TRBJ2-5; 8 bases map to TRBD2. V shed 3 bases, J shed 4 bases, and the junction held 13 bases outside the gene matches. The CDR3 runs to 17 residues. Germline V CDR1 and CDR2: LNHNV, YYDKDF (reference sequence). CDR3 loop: CATSSRPGGVESETQYF. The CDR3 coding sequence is TGTGCCACCAGCAGCCGCCCGGGGGGGGTTGAATCAGAGACCCAGTACTTC.

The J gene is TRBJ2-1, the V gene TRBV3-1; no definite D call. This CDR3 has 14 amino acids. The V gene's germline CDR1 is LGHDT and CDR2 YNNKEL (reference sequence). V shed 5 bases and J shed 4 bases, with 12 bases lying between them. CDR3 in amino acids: CASSEIGRYNEQFF. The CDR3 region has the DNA TGTGCCAGCAGCGAGATAGGACGATACAATGAGCAGTTCTTC.

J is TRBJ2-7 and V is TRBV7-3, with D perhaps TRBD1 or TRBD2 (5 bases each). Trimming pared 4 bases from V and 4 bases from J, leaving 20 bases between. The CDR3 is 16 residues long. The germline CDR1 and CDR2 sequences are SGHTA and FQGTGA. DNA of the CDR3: TGTGCCAGCAGCTATATTTGGGACCTAGCTCAATACGAGCAGTACTTC. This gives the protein CASSYIWDLAQYEQYF.

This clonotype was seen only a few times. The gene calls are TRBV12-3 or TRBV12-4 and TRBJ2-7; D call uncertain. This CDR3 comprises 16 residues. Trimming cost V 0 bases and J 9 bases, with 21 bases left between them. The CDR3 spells CASSLAHEFSRRGQYF. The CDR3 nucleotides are TGTGCCAGCAGTTTAGCGCATGAATTCTCCCGGCGTGGGCAGTACTTC.

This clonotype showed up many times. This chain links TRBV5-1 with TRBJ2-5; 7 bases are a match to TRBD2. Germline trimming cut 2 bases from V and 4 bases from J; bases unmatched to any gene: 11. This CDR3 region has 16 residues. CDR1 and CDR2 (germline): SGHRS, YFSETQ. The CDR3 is CASSFSTGGGGETQYF. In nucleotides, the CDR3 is TGCGCCAGCAGCTTCTCCACGGGAGGAGGAGGAGAGACCCAGTACTTC.

The CDR3 is CASSTGSSTPGDEQYF. The CDR3 DNA reads as TGTGCCAGCAGCACCGGGTCCTCGACGCCTGGGGACGAGCAGTACTTC. This chain links TRBV7-8 with TRBJ2-7; D remains ambiguous. The germline CDR1 and CDR2 sequences are SGHVS and FQNEAQ. V shed 5 bases and J shed 5 bases, with 22 bases lying between them. This CDR3 region has 16 residues.